This TCR beta chain emerged from a study of T cells after yellow fever vaccination. TCRdb redid the calling of the 5' RACE reads with MiXCR, one entry per CDR3 protein. This table holds some 560,000 distinct CDR3 sequences, about a sixth found once. This clonotype has a handful of counts. What it binds is not known. Study-level results: Abundant contaminating clonotypes from the bulk population could appear in FACS-sorted repertoires. The secondary response was weaker but peaked faster, day 5 versus 15. The CD4 and CD8 compartments had a small share of their clonotypes in common.

V was pared by 5 bases and J by 4 bases, with 34 bases between. The CDR3 is 21 residues long. CDR1 and CDR2 (germline): SGHAT, FQDESV (reference sequence). V usage is TRBV11-1 and J usage is TRBJ2-3; D call uncertain. Sequencing used PBMCs, obtained around 5 days after the first yellow fever vaccination. This receptor was identified in a man aged 18 to 30 who received the YFV17D yellow fever vaccine. CDR3 sequence reads: CASSLTLPSPLDKQEADTQYF. Written as DNA, the CDR3 is TGTGCCAGCAGCCTGACCCTGCCAAGTCCCCTTGACAAGCAAGAGGCAGATACGCAGTATTTT.